This TCR beta chain emerged from a study of graft-versus-host responses after intestinal transplantation. The germline V and J ends were trimmed by 2 bases and 5 bases, with 12 bases remaining between them. CDR3 length equals 14 residues. Germline V gives CDR1 SGHTA, CDR2 FQGNSA. The protocol was immunoSEQ multiplex PCR, while the TCRdb copy is restricted to in-frame clones and leaves out a portion. The sample shows 95,000 or so clones, approximately 90% of them seen only once. The sample in question was PBMCs, obtained 450 to 460 days after intestinal transplant. The chain joins TRBV7-2 to TRBJ2-5, with a weak D call TRBD2 (7 bases). This TCR was sampled from a human patient who received an intestinal transplant, so some T cells may come from the graft donor. As DNA, the CDR3 is TGTGCCAGCAGCTTATCCGCGGGGGCTGAGACCCAGTACTTC. The encoded protein is CASSLSAGAETQYF.